This TCR beta chain was retrieved from a study of T cell clonality in common variable immunodeficiency. General study points: Fewer deletions and N-nucleotide insertions were reportedly seen in common variable immunodeficiency TCR beta sequences. CVID patient heterogeneity limited repertoire-clinical complication correlations. The cause of increased CVID clonality remains unclear without subpopulation sequencing.

This clone was picked up many times. Its antigen is not known. The CDR3 is cut off 3 residues early in the read; its end comes from the germline J gene. Equal genomic DNA amounts from CVID and control samples were sequenced. TCRdb keeps only in-frame clones here, not all; method: immunoSEQ multiplex PCR. The sample contains around 20,000 clones, none occurring once; 2% to 2.5% lies in the top ten. Germline CDR1 MNHEY, CDR2 SVGEGT. V dropped 3 bases and J dropped 1; count of bases not matched to a gene: 8. This CDR3 region has 17 residues. This chain connects TRBV6-2 or TRBV6-3 to TRBJ2-3; 9 nucleotides match TRBD1. This TCR derives from a human donor with common variable immunodeficiency. Sequences were obtained from peripheral blood mononuclear cells. This CDR3 reads CASSYQEGQGRTDTQYF. The CDR3 bases that were read are TGTGCCAGCAGTTATCAAGAGGGACAGGGACGCACAGATACG.